This is a list of T cell receptor beta chains from one sample in a study of blood T cells in healthy people across ages. MiXCR was run by TCRdb on the 5' RACE reads, yielding one entry per CDR3 protein. The data show about 640,000 distinct CDR3 sequences, over 40% seen once. The sequenced material came from blood. These receptors all come from a man aged 80 or over in good health. Each CDR3 is given with its conserved first and last residue. The D gene is left open where the match is weak. Only part of the rows carry a size: once, few, many, or a class if the clone is expanded.

CDR3 DNA: TGTGCCAGCAGTTCCCGGGGGTCTTGGGAGACCCAGTACTTC
CDR3 protein: CASSSRGSWETQYF
D gene: NA
V gene: TRBV6-5
J gene: TRBJ2-5
clone size: few

CDR3 DNA: TGTGCCAGCAGTCCCGCGCCGGGACAGGCCTACAATGAGCAGTTCTTC
CDR3 protein: CASSPAPGQAYNEQFF
D gene: TRBD1
V gene: TRBV27
J gene: TRBJ2-1
clone size: few

CDR3 DNA: TGTGCCAGCAGCCGTCTAGCGGGAGGGCCGAAAAACATTCAGTACTTC
CDR3 protein: CASSRLAGGPKNIQYF
D gene: TRBD2
V gene: TRBV11-2
J gene: TRBJ2-4
clone size: NA

CDR3 DNA: TGTGCCAGCAATTCGGACAGCCCTCGAGGCTACACCTTC
CDR3 protein: CASNSDSPRGYTF
D gene: NA
V gene: TRBV28
J gene: TRBJ1-2
clone size: few

CDR3 DNA: TGCGCCAGCTGGGCGGGAGGGCCATCAGATACGCAGTATTTT
CDR3 protein: CASWAGGPSDTQYF
D gene: TRBD2
V gene: TRBV5-1
J gene: TRBJ2-3
clone size: many

CDR3 DNA: TGCGCCAGCAGCCGCATGATGGACAGTGACTACGAGCAGTACTTC
CDR3 protein: CASSRMMDSDYEQYF
D gene: NA
V gene: TRBV4-3
J gene: TRBJ2-7
clone size: NA

CDR3 DNA: TGCGCCAGCAGCTTGATGTGGACAGGGGGCCTAAGCACTGAAGCTTTCTTT
CDR3 protein: CASSLMWTGGLSTEAFF
D gene: TRBD1
V gene: TRBV5-1
J gene: TRBJ1-1
clone size: NA

CDR3 DNA: TGCGCCAGCAGCAAGGACAGGGTGGCCCAAGAGACCCAGTACTTC
CDR3 protein: CASSKDRVAQETQYF
D gene: TRBD1
V gene: TRBV5-1
J gene: TRBJ2-5
clone size: NA

CDR3 DNA: TGTGCCAGCAGCTTAGACGGGGGTCGGGACGACGAGCAGTACTTC
CDR3 protein: CASSLDGGRDDEQYF
D gene: NA
V gene: TRBV11-3
J gene: TRBJ2-7
clone size: few

CDR3 DNA: TGTGCCAGCAGTTCAGGGCAAAGGGCTGAAGCTTTCTTT
CDR3 protein: CASSSGQRAEAFF
D gene: NA
V gene: TRBV27
J gene: TRBJ1-1
clone size: NA

CDR3 DNA: TGCAGTGCCCCTGGGGGGGCCCTGACAACTAATGAAAAACTGTTTTTT
CDR3 protein: CSAPGGALTTNEKLFF
D gene: NA
V gene: TRBV20-1
J gene: TRBJ1-4
clone size: NA

CDR3 DNA: TGTGCCAGCAGCTTAGCGGTTCAGGGTGAGCAGTACTTC
CDR3 protein: CASSLAVQGEQYF
D gene: NA
V gene: TRBV7-9
J gene: TRBJ2-5
clone size: NA

CDR3 DNA: TGTGCCAGCAGTCTGAGGGCAGGAGCCACAGATACGCAGTATTTT
CDR3 protein: CASSLRAGATDTQYF
D gene: NA
V gene: TRBV6-5
J gene: TRBJ2-3
clone size: NA

CDR3 DNA: TGTGCCAGCAGTCTGCGGACTAGCGGGCACTTCTACAATGAGCAGTTCTTC
CDR3 protein: CASSLRTSGHFYNEQFF
D gene: TRBD2
V gene: TRBV28
J gene: TRBJ2-1
clone size: NA

CDR3 DNA: TGTGCCAGCAGCGTAGACAGGAGTGGGTCTGTCTCCTACAATGAGCAGTTCTTC
CDR3 protein: CASSVDRSGSVSYNEQFF
D gene: NA
V gene: TRBV9
J gene: TRBJ2-1
clone size: NA

CDR3 DNA: TGTGCCACCAGTGAGTATACTAGCGTCCATACGCAGTATTTT
CDR3 protein: CATSEYTSVHTQYF
D gene: TRBD2
V gene: TRBV24-1
J gene: TRBJ2-3
clone size: few

CDR3 DNA: TGTGCCAGCAGCAAGGGACTAGCGGCCAGCACAGATACGCGGTATTTT
CDR3 protein: CASSKGLAASTDTRYF
D gene: TRBD2
V gene: TRBV12-3/TRBV12-4
J gene: TRBJ2-3
clone size: NA

CDR3 DNA: TGTGCCAGCAGCCAAGATTCGGGACTAGCGGGATCCGTTCGGGCAGATACGCAGTATTTT
CDR3 protein: CASSQDSGLAGSVRADTQYF
D gene: TRBD2
V gene: TRBV4-2
J gene: TRBJ2-3
clone size: few

CDR3 DNA: TGTGCCAGCAGCGTAGGGACGGTAGGGTACGAGCAGTACTTC
CDR3 protein: CASSVGTVGYEQYF
D gene: NA
V gene: TRBV9
J gene: TRBJ2-7
clone size: NA

CDR3 DNA: TGTGCCAGCAGTGGATACAAGGGACAGGCCCGATCCACCGGGGAGCTGTTTTTT
CDR3 protein: CASSGYKGQARSTGELFF
D gene: TRBD1
V gene: TRBV25-1
J gene: TRBJ2-2
clone size: few

CDR3 DNA: TGCGCCAGCAGCCCCTTGACAGGGGCAGGGGACGAGCAGTACTTC
CDR3 protein: CASSPLTGAGDEQYF
D gene: TRBD1
V gene: TRBV5-1
J gene: TRBJ2-7
clone size: few

CDR3 DNA: TGTGCCAGCAGCAAGGCAGACAGGGTCTCAAATGAGCAGTTCTTC
CDR3 protein: CASSKADRVSNEQFF
D gene: TRBD1
V gene: TRBV5-5
J gene: TRBJ2-1
clone size: NA

CDR3 DNA: TGTGCCAGCAGTTACAACAGGGGGCTGTTTAATGAGCAGTTCTTC
CDR3 protein: CASSYNRGLFNEQFF
D gene: TRBD1
V gene: TRBV6-2/TRBV6-3
J gene: TRBJ2-1
clone size: many

CDR3 DNA: TGTGCCACCAGTGAGAAGGGGGCTGAGACCCAGTACTTC
CDR3 protein: CATSEKGAETQYF
D gene: TRBD1
V gene: TRBV10-3
J gene: TRBJ2-5
clone size: NA

CDR3 DNA: TGTGCCAGCAGCCAAGGCCTAGGGCTCGAGCAGTACTTC
CDR3 protein: CASSQGLGLEQYF
D gene: NA
V gene: TRBV4-2
J gene: TRBJ2-7
clone size: few

CDR3 DNA: TGTGCCAGCAGCCTACAAACGGGACTAGCGAATCAAGAGACCCAGTACTTC
CDR3 protein: CASSLQTGLANQETQYF
D gene: TRBD2
V gene: TRBV14
J gene: TRBJ2-5
clone size: few

CDR3 DNA: TGTGCCACCAGCCTCGGACGGAACTCTTACGAGCAGTACTTC
CDR3 protein: CATSLGRNSYEQYF
D gene: NA
V gene: TRBV6-1
J gene: TRBJ2-7
clone size: few

CDR3 DNA: TGCAGCGTGGTTGAGTACGAGCAGTACTTC
CDR3 protein: CSVVEYEQYF
D gene: NA
V gene: TRBV29-1
J gene: TRBJ2-7
clone size: many

CDR3 DNA: TGTGCCATCAGATATGGACAGAAAGAGACCCAGTACTTC
CDR3 protein: CAIRYGQKETQYF
D gene: NA
V gene: TRBV10-3
J gene: TRBJ2-5
clone size: many

CDR3 DNA: TGTGCCAGCAGCTTGTTCGGGGGCGCTGAGGGCAATGAGCAGTTCTTC
CDR3 protein: CASSLFGGAEGNEQFF
D gene: NA
V gene: TRBV7-9
J gene: TRBJ2-1
clone size: NA

CDR3 DNA: TGTGCCAGCAGCAAGAGATTAGCGGGAGAGGTAGAGCAGTACTTC
CDR3 protein: CASSKRLAGEVEQYF
D gene: TRBD2
V gene: TRBV6-2/TRBV6-3
J gene: TRBJ2-5
clone size: NA

CDR3 DNA: TGTGCCAGCAGCGTCCGCCTTGGGGAGACCCAGTACTTC
CDR3 protein: CASSVRLGETQYF
D gene: NA
V gene: TRBV11-2
J gene: TRBJ2-5
clone size: NA

CDR3 DNA: TGCAGTGAGAGGAGGTTCGGGGGGATATCAGATACGCAGTATTTT
CDR3 protein: CSERRFGGISDTQYF
D gene: TRBD2
V gene: TRBV20-1
J gene: TRBJ2-3
clone size: few

CDR3 DNA: TGTGCCAGCAGTGACTTCGGGGGTAGCGGGAGGCCTTCTGCACACAATGAGCAGTTCTTC
CDR3 protein: CASSDFGGSGRPSAHNEQFF
D gene: TRBD2
V gene: TRBV27
J gene: TRBJ2-1
clone size: NA

CDR3 DNA: TGCAGTGCTAGGGGGTCTAATCAGCCCCAGCATTTT
CDR3 protein: CSARGSNQPQHF
D gene: NA
V gene: TRBV20-1
J gene: TRBJ1-5
clone size: NA

CDR3 DNA: TGCAGTGCTAGCCGAGCGGGACGGCTTTACAATGAGCAGTTCTTC
CDR3 protein: CSASRAGRLYNEQFF
D gene: TRBD2
V gene: TRBV20-1
J gene: TRBJ2-1
clone size: NA

CDR3 DNA: TGCGCCAGCAGTGGAACTAGCGGGGGGGATGAGCAGTACTTC
CDR3 protein: CASSGTSGGDEQYF
D gene: TRBD2
V gene: TRBV5-1
J gene: TRBJ2-7
clone size: NA

CDR3 DNA: TGTGCCAGCAGCTCCCGGGGACTCTACGAGCAGTACTTC
CDR3 protein: CASSSRGLYEQYF
D gene: NA
V gene: TRBV14
J gene: TRBJ2-7
clone size: NA

CDR3 DNA: TGTGCCAGCAGGAGTCGGGCTGAAGCTTTCTTT
CDR3 protein: CASRSRAEAFF
D gene: NA
V gene: TRBV27
J gene: TRBJ1-1
clone size: NA

CDR3 DNA: TGTGCTAGTGCTTGGTGGGCGCAGGGGGGTCAGACCCAGTACTTC
CDR3 protein: CASAWWAQGGQTQYF
D gene: NA
V gene: TRBV12-5
J gene: TRBJ2-5
clone size: NA

CDR3 DNA: TGTGCCTGCAGCTTGGGCGACAGTAATGAAAAACTGTTTTTT
CDR3 protein: CACSLGDSNEKLFF
D gene: NA
V gene: TRBV5-6
J gene: TRBJ1-4
clone size: NA

CDR3 DNA: TGTGCCAGCAGCTTATCGGCGGATACGCAGTATTTT
CDR3 protein: CASSLSADTQYF
D gene: NA
V gene: TRBV7-2
J gene: TRBJ2-3
clone size: many

CDR3 DNA: TGCAGTGCTAGAGTCACGAACGCCTACAATGAGCAGTTCTTC
CDR3 protein: CSARVTNAYNEQFF
D gene: NA
V gene: TRBV20-1
J gene: TRBJ2-1
clone size: NA